This TCR beta chain was retrieved from a study of blood T cell repertoires in COVID-19. About the study: Researchers got acute and convalescent COVID-19 samples from the United States, Italy and Spain.

The CDR3 loop spans 13 amino acids. In germline, CDR1 is PRHDT, CDR2 FYEKMQ (reference sequence). V lost 0 bases, J lost 4 bases, and 6 bases lay in between. The method was immunoSEQ multiplex PCR; TCRdb's version includes in-frame clones alone and lacks a portion of them. Here the sample spans about 160,000 clones, roughly 89% being singletons. The chain recombines TRBV13 with TRBJ1-2; no clear D gene. The sample comprised peripheral blood. The sequence derives from a woman between 65 and 79 years old with COVID-19, enrolled during active disease. The CDR3 DNA sequence: TGTGCCAGCAGCTTAGGGGCAGGCTATGGCTACACCTTC. As protein: CASSLGAGYGYTF.